This TCR beta chain appears in the sequencing data of a study of cytomegalovirus exposure and HLA in healthy donors. Looking at the study overall: Within an early data release were 80 million to 90 million unique TCRs drawn from HLA-typed donors. Study-wide results and limits: Cytomegalovirus association was listed for approximately 160 TCR beta chains. With further analysis later on, most CMV-associated TCR beta chains appeared HLA-restricted.

Per germline, CDR1 SNHLY and CDR2 FYNNEI. CDR3 size: 13 residues. With 3 bases removed from V and 4 bases from J, the gap between germline ends came to 9 bases. As to this clone: What it recognizes is unknown.

Amplification used 60 Vbeta primers and 13 Jbeta primers. Per the authors' pipeline: In a later analysis, approximately 80 million unique TCR beta chains included roughly 11 million shared by two or more donors. The repertoire was sequenced with immunoSEQ multiplex PCR; TCRdb's copy has only in-frame clones and lacks some. The V and J calls and clone size were taken over from that table, and D and trimming were inferred from the DNA. The sample holds approximately 130,000 clones, 70% to 80% seen once. The gene calls are TRBV2 and TRBJ1-2; the D gene is possibly TRBD1 (6 bases). The sequencing input was PBMCs. This TCR derives from a man aged 50-60 years in good health and CMV-seronegative. The CDR3 nucleotides are TGTGCCAGCAGTGAGGCAGGGGTCTATGGCTACACCTTC. Translating gives CASSEAGVYGYTF.